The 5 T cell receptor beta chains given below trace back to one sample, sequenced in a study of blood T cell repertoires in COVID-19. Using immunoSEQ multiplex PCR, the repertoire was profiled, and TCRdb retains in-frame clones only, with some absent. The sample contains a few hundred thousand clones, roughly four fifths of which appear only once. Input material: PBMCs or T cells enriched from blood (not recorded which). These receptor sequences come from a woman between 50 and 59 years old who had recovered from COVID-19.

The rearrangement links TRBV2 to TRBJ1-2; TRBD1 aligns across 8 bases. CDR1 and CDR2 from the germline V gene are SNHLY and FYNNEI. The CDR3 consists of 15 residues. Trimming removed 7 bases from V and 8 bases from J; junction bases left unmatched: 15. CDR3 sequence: CASTVGPRTGRGYTF. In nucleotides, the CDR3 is TGTGCCAGCACAGTCGGGCCAAGGACAGGGCGGGGCTACACCTTC.

CDR3 coding DNA: TGTGCCAGCAGTGTCTGGGCAGGTGGGCCTGAAGCTTTCTTT. Translating gives CASSVWAGGPEAFF. The rearrangement links TRBV2 to TRBJ1-1; D is ambiguous. The CDR3 is made up of 14 amino acids. V lost 4 bases, J lost 6 bases, and 15 bases lay in between. Germline V gene data show CDR1 as SNHLY and CDR2 as FYNNEI.

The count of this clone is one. CDR3 protein: CASSTTTTTGGWGTEAFF. The DNA of the CDR3 is TGTGCCAGTAGTACCACCACTACGACAGGGGGATGGGGCACTGAAGCTTTCTTT. The rearrangement joins TRBV19 to TRBJ1-1, with 9 bases identical to TRBD1. Looked up from germline, CDR1 is LNHDA and CDR2 is SQIVND (reference sequence). The CDR3 consists of 18 residues. After removal of 4 bases from V and 4 bases from J, the junction contained 16 bases not matched to a gene.

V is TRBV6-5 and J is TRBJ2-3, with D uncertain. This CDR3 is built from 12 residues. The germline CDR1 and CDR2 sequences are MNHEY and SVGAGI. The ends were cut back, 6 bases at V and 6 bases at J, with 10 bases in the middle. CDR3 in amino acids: CASSSPSDTQYF. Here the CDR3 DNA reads TGTGCCAGCAGCTCCCCTTCTGATACGCAGTATTTT.

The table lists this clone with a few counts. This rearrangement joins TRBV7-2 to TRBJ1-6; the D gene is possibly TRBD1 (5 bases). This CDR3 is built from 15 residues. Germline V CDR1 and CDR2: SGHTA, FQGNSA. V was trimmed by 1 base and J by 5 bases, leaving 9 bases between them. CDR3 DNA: TGTGCCAGCAGCTTAGGACAGAGCGATAATTCACCCCTCCACTTT. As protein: CASSLGQSDNSPLHF.